This record looks at one T cell receptor (beta chain) sequence and its context. Its antigen is as yet unknown. These data are taken from a study of T cell clonotyping in hematopoietic cell transplantation. Findings of the study overall: Cells were unsorted, so CD4 and CD8 contributions were not separated. At the given depth, recipient repertoires were over 95% de novo clonotypes. Pathologically expanded recipient clonotypes increased progressively from day 30 to day 180 as diversity fell.

Clones were sequenced by immunoSEQ multiplex PCR, and TCRdb holds only the in-frame ones, with some missing. The profile shows approximately 30,000 clones, approximately 94% of them singletons. Germline lookup yields CDR1 MGHRA and CDR2 YSYEKL. This CDR3 comprises 18 residues. V was pared by 0 bases and J by 0 bases, with 6 bases of the junction left unmatched. Sequenced: peripheral blood mononuclear cells. This receptor was obtained from a man aged 50 to 59 in good health. Some clones in this sample may be carry-over from other donors' samples. The chain couples TRBV4-1 to TRBJ1-2; 11 bases fit TRBD1. Here the CDR3 DNA reads TGCGCCAGCAGCCAAGACCGGACAGGGGGCGCCTCTAACTATGGCTACACCTTC. It yields the protein CASSQDRTGGASNYGYTF.